The rows below give T cell receptor beta chains drawn from one sample of a study of radiotherapy plus CTLA-4 blockade in lung cancer. The assay was immunoSEQ multiplex PCR, and TCRdb's table has in-frame clones only and misses some. The sample records under 90,000 clones, about two thirds being singletons. The material was peripheral blood, obtained from a patient treated with radiotherapy plus ipilimumab. These receptors were obtained from a human donor with non-small cell lung cancer that progressed on radiotherapy plus ipilimumab. The CDR3 runs from the conserved cysteine through the conserved F or W. A D gene is named only where the DNA matches it firmly. Clone size is stated in some rows and not others, as once, few, many or a class when expanded.

clone size: NA
D gene: TRBD1
J gene: TRBJ2-2
V gene: TRBV2
CDR3 protein: CASSAGRGLGAGELFF
CDR3 DNA: TGTGCCAGCAGTGCGGGAAGGGGGCTCGGCGCCGGGGAGCTGTTTTTT

clone size: NA
D gene: TRBD1
J gene: TRBJ2-7
V gene: TRBV9
CDR3 protein: CASSVGTDSYEQYF
CDR3 DNA: TGTGCCAGCAGCGTGGGGACAGATTCCTACGAGCAGTACTTC

clone size: NA
D gene: NA
J gene: TRBJ1-1
V gene: TRBV7-3
CDR3 protein: CASSLDSDTEAFF
CDR3 DNA: TGTGCCAGCAGCTTAGATAGTGACACTGAAGCTTTCTTT

clone size: NA
D gene: NA
J gene: TRBJ2-7
V gene: TRBV6-5
CDR3 protein: CASSYGKPYEQYF
CDR3 DNA: TGTGCCAGCAGTTACGGGAAACCCTACGAGCAGTACTTC

clone size: few
D gene: NA
J gene: TRBJ2-7
V gene: TRBV28
CDR3 protein: CASSLIRGPTLYEQYF
CDR3 DNA: TGTGCCAGCAGTTTAATCAGGGGTCCAACCCTCTACGAGCAGTACTTC

clone size: NA
D gene: TRBD2
J gene: TRBJ2-7
V gene: TRBV7-3
CDR3 protein: CASSAGTSGKYF
CDR3 DNA: TGTGCCAGCAGCGCTGGGACTAGCGGGAAGTACTTC

clone size: NA
D gene: NA
J gene: TRBJ2-3
V gene: TRBV2
CDR3 protein: CASKGRGQNTDTQYF
CDR3 DNA: TGTGCCAGCAAAGGGCGAGGACAGAACACAGATACGCAGTATTTT

clone size: NA
D gene: NA
J gene: TRBJ2-7
V gene: TRBV7-9
CDR3 protein: CASSLGDQYEQYF
CDR3 DNA: TGTGCCAGCAGCTTAGGGGACCAATACGAGCAGTACTTC

clone size: few
D gene: NA
J gene: TRBJ2-3
V gene: TRBV11-2
CDR3 protein: CASSSRQGGEVPDTQYF
CDR3 DNA: TGTGCCAGCAGCTCGCGCCAAGGGGGAGAGGTCCCAGATACGCAGTATTTT

clone size: NA
D gene: NA
J gene: TRBJ2-7
V gene: TRBV7-9
CDR3 protein: CASSSKGTDSYEQYF
CDR3 DNA: TGTGCCAGCAGCTCGAAGGGGACCGACTCCTACGAGCAGTACTTC

clone size: NA
D gene: NA
J gene: TRBJ2-7
V gene: TRBV28
CDR3 protein: CASSLAGDEQYF
CDR3 DNA: TGTGCCAGCAGTTTAGCAGGGGACGAGCAGTACTTC

clone size: NA
D gene: TRBD1
J gene: TRBJ1-1
V gene: TRBV25-1
CDR3 protein: CASSAPGQDGNTEAFF
CDR3 DNA: TGTGCCAGCAGTGCTCCAGGACAGGACGGGAACACTGAAGCTTTCTTT

clone size: NA
D gene: NA
J gene: TRBJ1-1
V gene: TRBV7-6
CDR3 protein: CASSLESVYTEAFF
CDR3 DNA: TGTGCCAGCAGCTTAGAATCGGTCTACACTGAAGCTTTCTTT

clone size: NA
D gene: TRBD1
J gene: TRBJ2-7
V gene: TRBV10-1
CDR3 protein: CASSPGQGWQEQYF
CDR3 DNA: TGCGCCAGCAGCCCCGGACAGGGATGGCAGGAGCAGTACTTC

clone size: once
D gene: NA
J gene: TRBJ2-2
V gene: TRBV7-2
CDR3 protein: CASSLARQATGELFF
CDR3 DNA: TGTGCCAGCAGCTTAGCGAGACAGGCCACCGGGGAGCTGTTTTTT